This T cell receptor (beta chain) stems from a study of control samples from healthy donors and cancer patients. V gave up 5 bases and J gave up 1 base, with 9 bases separating them. This CDR3 has 14 amino acids. Looked up from germline, CDR1 is WNHNN and CDR2 is SYGVQD (reference sequence). Sequencing used immunoSEQ multiplex PCR; TCRdb keeps in-frame clones, though not all of them. The sample includes over 100,000 clones, around 88% of them seen just once. This clone was seen more than once but under ten times. The origin of this receptor is a woman between 50 and 59 years old in good health. V is TRBV10-1 and J is TRBJ1-5; possibly TRBD1 for D (6 bases). The sequencing sample was made of blood. DNA of the CDR3: TGCGCCAGCAGTAGCGGGGGCAGCAATCAGCCCCAGCATTTT. Protein product: CASSSGGSNQPQHF.